This T cell receptor beta chain derives from a study of blood T cell repertoires in COVID-19. In the study overall: Samples came from the United States, Italy and Spain, spanning acute and convalescent COVID-19. T cells, B-cell-depleted T cells, or PBMCs supplied cDNA or gDNA.

Original processing notes: By means of reference gene primer amplification, nucleated cell counts were estimated. Libraries were prepared by immunoSEQ multiplex PCR; TCRdb keeps only in-frame clonotypes and omits some of them. V and J calls plus clone size are reproduced from that table; the DNA served to infer D and trimming. This table holds 90,000 or so clones, around 86% found once. CDR1 and CDR2 (germline): LNHDA, SQIVND (reference sequence). With V trimmed by 5 bases and J by 0 bases, 10 bases remained unmatched. The CDR3 is made up of 17 amino acids. V and J are TRBV19 and TRBJ2-4, with 7 bases aligning to TRBD1. This clonotype originated in a woman in her 70s with acute or convalescent COVID-19. The sequenced sample was peripheral blood. In DNA form, the CDR3 reads TGTGCCAGTAGTGCCCACAGGGGAATAGGAGCCAAAAACATTCAGTACTTC. This translates into CASSAHRGIGAKNIQYF.